What follows are 10 T cell receptor beta chains derived from one specimen sequenced in a study of shared T cell receptors in the human thymus. Sequencing was performed with immunoSEQ multiplex PCR; in TCRdb, only in-frame clones are kept and a portion is missing. Among about 380,000 clones listed, about 95% were seen once. The sample was thymocytes. The source of these receptors is a human donor.

V usage is TRBV4-3 and J usage is TRBJ1-1; the D gene is possibly TRBD1 (5 bases). The germline gives CDR1 LGHNA, CDR2 YSLEER. The ends were cut back, 0 bases at V and 0 bases at J, with 5 bases in the middle. The CDR3 extends over 14 amino acids. The CDR3 coding sequence is TGCGCCAGCAGCCAAGAGGGGCTGAACACTGAAGCTTTCTTT. Its translation is CASSQEGLNTEAFF.

This clone showed up just a few times. The chain links TRBV13 to TRBJ2-7; the match to TRBD2 covers 11 bases. The CDR3 consists of 14 residues. CDR1 is PRHDT, CDR2 FYEKMQ, per germline (reference sequence). Trimming took 7 bases from V and 3 from J; bases not matched to a gene: 5. The CDR3 DNA is TGTGCCAGCACCCCTGGGACTAGCGGCTACGAGCAGTACTTC. Amino acid sequence: CASTPGTSGYEQYF.

A note on this clone: Germline and junction disagree at one end, which may indicate a read error. Distinct nucleotide sequences in the sample also encode this CDR3. The chain carries TRBV4-2 and TRBJ2-7; D not resolved. CDR3 length: 12 amino acids. Germline loops: CDR1 LGHNA, CDR2 YNFKEQ. The CDR3 loop reads CASSQGSGEQYF. In DNA, the CDR3 is TGTGCCAGCAGCCAAGGTTCGGGCGAGCAATACTTC.

V is TRBV5-1 and J is TRBJ2-5; D not resolved. V was trimmed by 0 bases and J by 1 base, leaving 10 bases between them. Germline CDR1 reads SGHRS; CDR2 reads YFSETQ. This CDR3 has 15 residues. In DNA form, the CDR3 reads TGCGCCAGCAGCTTGGCCGGTCTATCCCAAGAGACCCAGTACTTC. It is translated as CASSLAGLSQETQYF.

CDR3 sequence reads: CASSPLAGHYYEQYF. In nucleotides, the CDR3 is TGTGCCAGCTCACCATTAGCGGGACATTACTACGAGCAGTACTTC. V usage is TRBV18 and J usage is TRBJ2-7, with 8 bases lining up with TRBD2. The V gene's germline CDR1 is KGHSH and CDR2 LQKENI. The V segment lost 2 bases and the J segment 3 bases; nucleotides outside the gene matches: 6. The CDR3 length is 15 residues.

This chain connects TRBV5-8 to TRBJ2-1, with D perhaps TRBD2 (5 bases). Germline V gene lookup returns CDR1 SGHTS and CDR2 YDEGEE. The CDR3 spans 16 residues. The ends were cut back, 4 bases at V and 2 bases at J, with 16 bases in the middle. The CDR3 DNA reads as TGTGCCAGCAGCCCCCGGGGTTACTCCACCTACAATGAGCAGTTCTTC. It translates to CASSPRGYSTYNEQFF.

This rearrangement joins TRBV5-1 to TRBJ2-5, with 9 nucleotides matching TRBD2. The CDR3 has 16 residues. Trimming removed 1 base from V and 5 bases from J; junction bases left unmatched: 9. CDR1 is SGHRS, CDR2 YFSETQ, per germline. In DNA, the CDR3 is TGCGCCAGCAGCTTGCATCCAAGCGGGAGGTGGGAGACCCAGTACTTC. This encodes CASSLHPSGRWETQYF.

The CDR3 sequence: CASSTRGTSGYNEQFF. The CDR3, as DNA: TGTGCCAGCAGCACTAGGGGGACTAGCGGCTACAATGAGCAGTTCTTC. The chain joins TRBV7-3 to TRBJ2-1; 11 bases fit TRBD2. V lost 5 bases to trimming and J lost 3 bases; unmatched junction nucleotides: 6. Germline values: CDR1 SGHTA, CDR2 FQGTGA. The CDR3 contains 16 residues.

V usage is TRBV10-3 and J usage is TRBJ2-1; 11 positions agree with TRBD2. The germline CDR1 and CDR2 sequences are ENHRY and SYGVKD. This CDR3 has 17 amino acids. Trimming took 5 bases from V and 3 from J; bases not matched to a gene: 9. Written as DNA, the CDR3 is TGTGCCATCAGTCGCGGCCCGGGACTAGCGGTCTACAATGAGCAGTTCTTC. Residues: CAISRGPGLAVYNEQFF.

This sequence joins TRBV9 and TRBJ2-3; 14 bases are a match to TRBD2. This CDR3 has 19 amino acids. The germline V gene encodes CDR1 SGDLS and CDR2 YYNGEE. V shed 2 bases, J shed 3 bases, and the junction held 11 bases outside the gene matches. This chain's CDR3 is CASSVTTGTSGRKTDTQYF. The CDR3 DNA reads as TGTGCCAGCAGCGTGACAACCGGGACTAGCGGGAGAAAAACAGATACGCAGTATTTT.